This TCR beta chain is from a study of cytomegalovirus exposure and HLA in healthy donors. 60 Vbeta and 13 Jbeta primers were used in PCR. Profiled with immunoSEQ multiplex PCR; TCRdb holds only in-frame clones, not every one. The data show around 200,000 clones, with about four fifths seen just once and approximately 2.4% held by the top ten. Findings of the study overall: Cytomegalovirus association was listed for 150 or so TCR beta chains.

On this clone: The antigen is not known.

The receptor was derived from a woman between 45 and 65 years old in good health and CMV-seronegative. What was sequenced was PBMCs.

CDR3: CASSRDSPSTNEKLFF. CDR3 DNA: TGTGCCAGCAGTCGGGACAGTCCCTCGACTAATGAAAAACTGTTTTTT. The J gene is TRBJ1-4, the V gene TRBV6-6, with 7 positions matching TRBD1. The CDR3 consists of 16 residues. The germline CDR1 and CDR2 sequences are MNHNY and SVGAGI (reference sequence). V was clipped by 5 bases and J by 2 bases; unmatched bases: 8.